The clone carrying this T cell receptor (beta chain) was seen a few times. Its cognate antigen is unknown. Measured with immunoSEQ multiplex PCR; TCRdb has only the in-frame clones, and not every one. The sample consists of approximately 2,000,000 clones, around 93% of them appearing once. The data were obtained in a study of shared clonotypes between healthy human individuals. Overall study results and limits: Naive subsets typically showed greater estimated richness than memory subsets.

The receptor's source is a man between 18 and 29 years old in good health. Some clones in this sample may be carry-over from other donors' samples. Sequencing was done on a sample of naive CD4+ T cells from PBMCs. As for subset: CD45RA+ positively selected.

The CDR3 nucleotides are TGTGCCAGCAGCTTAGGACAGGCCCCGGCTCACGATGGCTACACCTTC. This gives the protein CASSLGQAPAHDGYTF. V and J are TRBV7-9 and TRBJ1-2, with D possibly being TRBD1 (6 bases). The V end was cut by 1 base, the J end by 6 bases, with 18 bases between. The CDR3 runs to 16 residues. In germline, CDR1 is SEHNR, CDR2 FQNEAQ (reference sequence).